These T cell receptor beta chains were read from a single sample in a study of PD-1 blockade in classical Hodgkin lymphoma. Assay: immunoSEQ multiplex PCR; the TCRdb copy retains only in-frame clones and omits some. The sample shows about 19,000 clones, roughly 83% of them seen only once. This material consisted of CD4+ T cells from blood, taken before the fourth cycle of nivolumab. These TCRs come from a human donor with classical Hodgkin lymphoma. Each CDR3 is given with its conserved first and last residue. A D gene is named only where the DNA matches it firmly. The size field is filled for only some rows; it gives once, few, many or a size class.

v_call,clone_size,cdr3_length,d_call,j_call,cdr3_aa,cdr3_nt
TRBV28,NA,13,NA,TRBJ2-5,CASSFGSLGTQYF,TGTGCCAGCAGTTTTGGTAGCCTTGGGACCCAGTACTTC
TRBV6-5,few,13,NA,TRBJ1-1,CASHDRLNTEAFF,TGTGCCAGCCATGACAGGCTGAACACTGAAGCTTTCTTT
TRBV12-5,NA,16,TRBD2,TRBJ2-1,CASGFAGAAGWGEQFF,TGTGCTAGTGGTTTTGCTGGGGCAGCGGGGTGGGGTGAGCAGTTCTTC
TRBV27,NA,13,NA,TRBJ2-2,CASSPRRTGELFF,TGTGCCAGCAGTCCACGCCGCACCGGGGAGCTGTTTTTT
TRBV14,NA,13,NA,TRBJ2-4,CASSQDRVGIQYF,TGTGCCAGCAGCCAAGACAGGGTTGGCATTCAGTACTTC
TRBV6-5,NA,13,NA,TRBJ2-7,CASSWARGYEQYF,TGTGCCAGCAGTTGGGCCAGGGGTTACGAGCAGTACTTC
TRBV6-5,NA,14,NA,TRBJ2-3,CASRRDGSTDTQYF,TGTGCCAGCAGGAGGGACGGAAGCACAGATACGCAGTATTTT
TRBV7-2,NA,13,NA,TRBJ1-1,CASSQAGFSEAFF,TGTGCCAGCAGCCAGGCTGGGTTTTCTGAAGCTTTCTTT
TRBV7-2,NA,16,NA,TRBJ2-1,CASSLVGTVVSNEQFF,TGTGCCAGCAGCTTAGTTGGGACGGTCGTATCCAATGAGCAGTTCTTC
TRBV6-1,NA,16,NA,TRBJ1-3,CASSEGVSSSGNTIYF,TGTGCCAGCAGTGAAGGGGTTTCGAGCTCTGGAAACACCATATATTTT
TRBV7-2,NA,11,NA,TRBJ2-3,CASSPADTQYF,TGTGCCAGCAGCCCGGCAGATACGCAGTATTTT
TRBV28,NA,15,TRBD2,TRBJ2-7,CASRGTGTSGSEQYF,TGTGCCAGCAGAGGAACCGGGACTAGCGGGAGCGAGCAGTACTTC
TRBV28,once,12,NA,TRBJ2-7,CASTTLGGEQYF,TGTGCCAGCACCACCCTAGGTGGTGAGCAGTACTTC
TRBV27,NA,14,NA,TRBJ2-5,CASSARLGKETQYF,TGTGCCAGCAGTGCGAGACTAGGTAAAGAGACCCAGTACTTC
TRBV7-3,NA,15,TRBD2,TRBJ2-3,CASSYTSGGADTQYF,TGTGCCAGCAGCTATACTAGCGGGGGGGCGGATACGCAGTATTTT
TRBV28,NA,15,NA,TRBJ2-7,CASSSFGGIHYEQYF,TGTGCCAGCAGTTCCTTTGGGGGAATTCACTACGAGCAGTACTTC
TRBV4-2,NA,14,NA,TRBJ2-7,CASSQPLESYEQYF,TGTGCCAGCAGCCAGCCACTCGAATCCTACGAGCAGTACTTC
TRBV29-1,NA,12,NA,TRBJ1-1,CSVEDAVGEAFF,TGCAGCGTTGAAGATGCGGTAGGTGAAGCTTTCTTT
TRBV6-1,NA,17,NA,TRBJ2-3,CASSETTGTWRTDTQYF,TGTGCCAGCAGTGAGACGACGGGGACTTGGCGTACAGATACGCAGTATTTT
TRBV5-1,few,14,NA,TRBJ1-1,CASSSDGMNTEAFF,TGCGCCAGCAGCTCGGACGGAATGAACACTGAAGCTTTCTTT
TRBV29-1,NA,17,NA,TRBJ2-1,CSVALSRVAMWDNEQFF,TGCAGCGTTGCGCTTTCCCGGGTTGCGATGTGGGACAATGAGCAGTTCTTC
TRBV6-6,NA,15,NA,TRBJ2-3,CATISAGLDTDTQYF,TGTGCCACTATTTCGGCGGGATTAGACACAGATACGCAGTATTTT